The 10 T cell receptor beta chains presented below share a single source sample, sequenced in a study of neurological immune-mediated disorders. Via MiXCR, TCRdb re-called the 5' RACE reads, giving one row per CDR3 protein. The data contain around 30,000 distinct CDR3 sequences, roughly 2.7% of them singletons. Specimen: PBMCs. The receptor set was obtained from a woman in her fifties or sixties with multiple sclerosis.

This clonotype was counted many times. The chain uses TRBV11-1 and TRBJ1-1; D perhaps matches TRBD1 (5 bases). V lost 4 bases and J 11 bases, leaving 11 bases between the germline ends. Germline CDR1 SGHAT, CDR2 FQDESV (reference sequence). The length of the CDR3 is 11 residues. CDR3 DNA: TGTGCCAGCAGCTCGGGGCCCGGGGCTTTCTTT. It codes for CASSSGPGAFF.

This clonotype was detected ten times or more. The chain is built from TRBV7-2 and TRBJ2-7; D is unresolved. This CDR3 comprises 11 residues. V was shortened by 0 bases and J by 6 bases, with 3 bases between the two germline ends. Germline V gene lookup returns CDR1 SGHTA and CDR2 FQGNSA. The CDR3 sequence is CASSLALEQYF. The CDR3 DNA follows: TGTGCCAGCAGCTTAGCGCTCGAGCAGTACTTC.

V and J are TRBV28 and TRBJ2-3, with 8 bases fitting TRBD2. CDR1 and CDR2 from the germline V gene are MDHEN and SYDVKM. With 2 bases clipped from V and 0 bases from J, the junction kept 13 bases outside the gene matches. The length of the CDR3 is 19 residues. Here the CDR3 reads CASSLGPPSGRPSTDTQYF. Here the CDR3 DNA reads TGTGCCAGCAGTTTAGGCCCCCCGAGCGGGAGACCGAGCACAGATACGCAGTATTTT.

This clonotype has ten or more counts. The genes are TRBV29-1 and TRBJ2-1; 7 bases map to TRBD2. Per germline, CDR1 SQVTM and CDR2 ANQGSEA. The V segment lost 3 bases and the J segment 4 bases; nucleotides outside the gene matches: 6. The CDR3 contains 14 residues. Here the CDR3 reads CSVEPERGYNEQFF. The CDR3 DNA is TGCAGCGTTGAGCCCGAGCGGGGTTACAATGAGCAGTTCTTC.

This clonotype occurred many times. The V gene is TRBV12-3 or TRBV12-4, the J gene TRBJ2-3; D may be TRBD2 (5 bases). Trimming left V 7 bases short and J 6 bases short, with 14 bases between. This CDR3 spans 13 amino acids. CDR3: CASTLTGGDTQYF. In DNA form, the CDR3 reads TGTGCCAGCACCTTGACCGGCGGGGATACGCAGTATTTT.

There are many counts of this clonotype. The chain employs TRBV5-1 and TRBJ2-7; 7 bases align to TRBD2. CDR1 is SGHRS and CDR2 is YFSETQ in the germline V gene. V shed 5 bases, J shed 2 bases, and the junction held 1 base outside the gene matches. This CDR3 spans 12 amino acids. CDR3: CASRGGAYEQYF. The CDR3 DNA reads TGCGCCAGCAGGGGGGGGGCCTACGAGCAGTACTTC.

This clonotype occurred many times. The chain uses TRBV7-2 and TRBJ1-5; 8 positions match TRBD1. Germline V gene sequence: CDR1 SGHTA, CDR2 FQGNSA. The CDR3 contains 14 residues. V dropped 3 bases and J dropped 5; count of bases not matched to a gene: 3. For the CDR3, the DNA is TGTGCCAGCAGCTTGGACAGGGTCCATCAGCCCCAGCATTTT. This sequence encodes CASSLDRVHQPQHF. Combining the CDR3 with reference TRBV7-2 and TRBJ1-5 gives the whole variable domain GAGVSQSPSNKVTEKGKDVELRCDPISGHTALYWYRQSLGQGLEFLIYFQGNSAPDKSGLPSDRFSAERTGGSVSTLTIQRTQQEDSAVYLCASSLDRVHQPQHFGDGTRLSIL.

This clonotype was picked up many times. This chain links TRBV7-2 with TRBJ1-2; unclear D gene. The germline V gene has CDR1 SGHTA and CDR2 FQGNSA. This CDR3 spans 13 amino acids. V was pared by 4 bases and J by 4 bases, with 10 bases between. CDR3 residues: CASSSDGSYGYTF. The CDR3 coding sequence is TGTGCCAGCAGCTCGGATGGGAGCTATGGCTACACCTTC.

By share, this clonotype ranks as medium-sized. The CDR3 loop is CAITMTKGDTEAFF. DNA of the CDR3: TGTGCCATCACTATGACCAAAGGCGACACTGAAGCTTTCTTT. The V gene is TRBV10-3, the J gene TRBJ1-1; D is uncertain. V lost 7 bases and J lost 3, with 15 bases in between. The germline V gene has CDR1 ENHRY and CDR2 SYGVKD. The CDR3 contains 14 residues.

At least ten counts were recorded for this clonotype. This chain connects TRBV20-1 to TRBJ1-5; 11 bases map to TRBD1. Germline CDR1 DFQATT, CDR2 SNEGSKA (reference sequence). This CDR3 is built from 14 residues. The ends lost 6 bases at V and 6 bases at J; junction bases unmatched: 7. CDR3 sequence (DNA): TGCAGTGCGGGGGGACAGGGGGTCGTTCAGCCCCAGCATTTT. Amino acids: CSAGGQGVVQPQHF.